This T cell receptor (beta chain) is drawn from a study of cytomegalovirus exposure and HLA in healthy donors. Across the whole study: There were around 100 million unique TCR beta sequences, drawn from roughly 200 million T cells, in an earlier analysis.

On this clone itself: As yet, its antigen is unknown.

The PCR was carried out with 60 Vbeta primers and 13 Jbeta primers. Profiling relied on immunoSEQ multiplex PCR, and the TCRdb table lists in-frame clones only, not all of them. Of around 200,000 clones listed, over 70% are singletons. CDR1 is LGHNA and CDR2 is YNFKEQ in the germline V gene. This CDR3 region has 16 residues. Unmatched junction bases numbered 5, after V lost 4 bases and J lost 4 bases. Notes on the study in general: When a later analysis was performed, an Asian-associated ancestry cluster reportedly had fewer N-insertions than the roughly 700-donor mean. Sequencing probably produced one cluster of sequence variants that were highly shared. Roughly uniform depth of sequencing across donors was assumed in presence/absence analyses.

Sequenced: PBMCs. V and J are TRBV4-2 and TRBJ1-4; 11 bases line up with TRBD1. The origin of this receptor is a woman in her fifties or sixties in good health and CMV-seropositive. The CDR3 spells CASSLRDRGYNEKLFF. CDR3 coding DNA: TGTGCCAGCAGCCTCCGGGACAGGGGGTATAATGAAAAACTGTTTTTT.